Listed here are 5 T cell receptor beta chains from one sample, sequenced in a study of cytomegalovirus exposure and HLA in healthy donors (dated by TCRdb to 2017 to 2019). The library relied on the immunoSEQ multiplex PCR assay. The multiplex PCR relied on a mix of 60 forward primers for TCR Vbeta segments and 13 reverse primers for TCR Jbeta segments. This immuneACCESS table, as held by TCRdb, lists in-frame sequences with V and J called but not all clones. Of the missing ones, under half trace to an unresolved V gene in checked studies; the others have no known cause. The sample table lists under 200,000 clones, about an eighth of them with a count of one. Of the sample, more than 7% falls within the top ten clones. What was sequenced was PBMCs. The receptors stem from a middle-aged man in good health and CMV-seropositive.

The rearrangement uses TRBV11-3 and TRBJ2-5; unclear D gene. The CDR3 loop spans 15 amino acids. The germline V and J ends were trimmed by 0 bases and 2 bases, with 10 bases remaining between them. Germline values: CDR1 SGHNT, CDR2 YENEEA. Here the CDR3 DNA reads TGTGCCAGCAGCTTAGAGGCATCACGTCAAGAGACCCAGTACTTC. This codes for CASSLEASRQETQYF.

This sequence joins TRBV28 and TRBJ2-5; 8 bases are shared with TRBD1. Germline-derived CDR1 and CDR2 are MDHEN and SYDVKM. CDR3 length: 15 amino acids. V was pared by 4 bases and J by 2 bases, with 6 bases of the junction left unmatched. CDR3 sequence (DNA): TGTGCCAGCAGTTCCCGGGACAGGCAACAAGAGACCCAGTACTTC. This encodes CASSSRDRQQETQYF. The full variable domain, with the rest looked up from reference TRBV28 and TRBJ2-5, is DVKVTQSSRYLVKRTGEKVFLECVQDMDHENMFWYRQDPGLGLRLIYFSYDVKMKEKGDIPEGYSVSREKKERFSLILESASTNQTSMYLCASSSRDRQQETQYFGPGTRLLVL.

This clone was observed a handful of times. The chain joins TRBV28 to TRBJ1-1; no definite D call. The germline V gene encodes CDR1 MDHEN and CDR2 SYDVKM. The CDR3 contains 13 residues. Trimming took off 7 bases at V and 4 bases at J, with 13 bases between the two ends. In DNA, the CDR3 is TGTGCCAGCATCACATCGGGGTTCACTGAAGCTTTCTTT. As protein: CASITSGFTEAFF.

This clone was seen a handful of times. The CDR3 is CAWSVLAEETQYF. The CDR3 DNA follows: TGTGCCTGGAGTGTACTCGCGGAAGAGACCCAGTACTTC. This chain connects TRBV30 to TRBJ2-5; no definite D call. The V gene lost 0 bases and the J gene lost 3 bases, with 8 bases spanning the gap. CDR1 GTSNPN and CDR2 SVGIG come from the germline V gene (reference sequence). The CDR3 runs 13 residues.

The table lists this clone with a few counts. The chain employs TRBV5-1 and TRBJ2-7; perhaps TRBD1 as D (6 bases). This CDR3 has 14 amino acids. Germline V gene data show CDR1 as SGHRS and CDR2 as YFSETQ. V lost 0 bases to trimming and J lost 6 bases, with 13 bases between them. CDR3 DNA: TGCGCCAGCAGCTTGGCTAGTAGAGGGGGCGAGCAGTACTTC. As protein: CASSLASRGGEQYF.